This TCR beta chain was retrieved from a study of Ad26.COV2.S vaccination and SARS-CoV-2 variants. General study results and limits: Reports say spike-specific CD8+ and CD4+ T cell responses covered substantial breadth after vaccination.

Germline trimming cut 6 bases from V and 5 bases from J; bases unmatched to any gene: 5. Germline-derived CDR1 and CDR2 are SGHTA and FQGNSA. The CDR3 covers 14 residues. Measured with immunoSEQ multiplex PCR; TCRdb has only the in-frame clones, and not every one. The sample yields a few hundred thousand clones, around 87% seen once. As regards this clone: Its matching antigen is unknown.

This sample's treatment: around 19 received Ad26.COV2.S at low or high dose, single or two shots; roughly five received placebo; per-sample allocation not given. Samples were taken on day 63 after the first vaccine or placebo injection. Sequenced material: peripheral blood, taken in a trial of Ad26.COV2.S vaccine versus placebo. This receptor was identified in a person aged 18 to 65 who received the Ad26.COV2.S COVID-19 vaccine or a placebo. The J gene is TRBJ2-1, the V gene TRBV7-2, with 9 bases aligning to TRBD2. The CDR3 sequence: CASSQLAGHNEQFF. The CDR3 nucleotides are TGTGCCAGCAGTCAGCTAGCGGGGCACAATGAGCAGTTCTTC.